This T cell receptor (beta chain) stems from a study of blood T cell repertoires in COVID-19. As for the study in general: Some COVID-19 samples were acute and others convalescent; all came from the United States, Italy and Spain. PBMCs, B-cell-depleted T cells, or T cells were the source of the cDNA or gDNA that made up the material.

The germline V gene has CDR1 MDHEN and CDR2 SYDVKM. CDR3 length: 13 residues. J was trimmed by 4 bases and V by 8 bases; bases with no gene match: 6. This clone came up a few times. Under the authors' procedure: Reference gene primers were amplified, and this amplification served to estimate nucleated cell counts. Using immunoSEQ multiplex PCR, the repertoire was profiled, and TCRdb retains in-frame clones only, with some absent. V, J and clone size are taken as reported in that table, and D and trimming were inferred from the DNA itself. The profile shows around 140,000 clones, roughly four fifths of them singletons.

The sequencing sample was made of peripheral blood. This TCR derives from a human donor in a cohort sampled during active COVID-19. The chain is built from TRBV28 and TRBJ2-7, with 9 bases matching TRBD2. CDR3 loop: CASHSGRVYEQYF. Here the CDR3 DNA reads TGTGCCAGCCATAGCGGGAGAGTATACGAGCAGTACTTC. The variable domain in full, with the rest retrieved from reference TRBV28 and TRBJ2-7, is DVKVTQSSRYLVKRTGEKVFLECVQDMDHENMFWYRQDPGLGLRLIYFSYDVKMKEKGDIPEGYSVSREKKERFSLILESASTNQTSMYLCASHSGRVYEQYFGPGTRLTVT.